The 14 T cell receptor beta chains presented below share a single source sample, sequenced in a study of blood T cell repertoires in COVID-19. Assay: immunoSEQ multiplex PCR; the TCRdb copy retains only in-frame clones and omits some. The sample comprises around 300,000 clones, 80% to 90% of which are singletons, and about 5% rests with the top ten. The sample comprised PBMCs or T cells enriched from blood (not recorded which). Receptor source: a man between 25 and 39 years old who had recovered from COVID-19.

This clone came up once. This chain joins TRBV19 and TRBJ1-1; possible D gene TRBD1, 6 bases. The CDR3 has 15 residues. Looked up from germline, CDR1 is LNHDA and CDR2 is SQIVND (reference sequence). Trimming shortened V by 1 base and J by 0 bases, and 9 bases separated the two germline ends. This CDR3 reads CASSIVGALNTEAFF. The CDR3 DNA reads as TGTGCCAGTAGTATAGTGGGGGCCTTGAACACTGAAGCTTTCTTT.

V and J are TRBV12-2 and TRBJ1-5; the DNA was not compared with TRBD1, the D call given in the table. TRBV12-2 is tagged as a pseudogene. The length of the CDR3 is 17 residues. The CDR3, as DNA: TGTGCAAGTCGCGCGCTGGGACAGGTTAAGGACAATCAGCCCCAGCATTTT. Protein sequence: CASRALGQVKDNQPQHF.

This chain uses TRBV28 with TRBJ1-5, with 9 bases matching TRBD1. Unmatched junction bases numbered 9, after V lost 8 bases and J lost 1 base. In germline, CDR1 is MDHEN, CDR2 SYDVKM. The CDR3 runs 16 residues. The CDR3 coding sequence is TGTGCCAGCGCACTATATGGGACAGGGAGCAATCAGCCCCAGCATTTT. Amino acids: CASALYGTGSNQPQHF.

A remark on this clone: The sample has other DNA sequences that encode this CDR3 too. The V and J genes are TRBV28 and TRBJ1-2; no clear D gene. Per the germline V gene, CDR1 is MDHEN and CDR2 is SYDVKM. CDR3 size: 13 residues. V was pared by 4 bases and J by 5 bases, with 11 bases between. DNA of the CDR3: TGTGCCAGCAGTTCCTCAGGTTATTATGGCTACACCTTC. The encoded protein is CASSSSGYYGYTF.

This chain connects TRBV5-1 to TRBJ1-2; no clear D gene. The CDR3 spans 15 residues. V was clipped by 0 bases and J by 3 bases, with 12 bases between them. The germline V gene encodes CDR1 SGHRS and CDR2 YFSETQ. The CDR3 DNA reads TGCGCCAGCAGCTTGGGAGCGGTTTACGACTATGGCTACACCTTC. This gives the protein CASSLGAVYDYGYTF. Combining the CDR3 with reference TRBV5-1 and TRBJ1-2 gives the whole variable domain KAGVTQTPRYLIKTRGQQVTLSCSPISGHRSVSWYQQTPGQGLQFLFEYFSETQRNKGNFPGRFSGRQFSNSRSEMNVSTLELGDSALYLCASSLGAVYDYGYTFGSGTRLTVV.

The chain employs TRBV9 and TRBJ1-2; 8 bases line up with TRBD1. The CDR3 loop spans 19 amino acids. V lost 4 bases to trimming and J lost 8 bases; unmatched junction nucleotides: 25. Germline loops: CDR1 SGDLS, CDR2 YYNGEE. The CDR3 DNA is TGTGCCAGCAGCCACAACCCCGACAGGGGATGGGGCATCGGGGACGGCTACACCTTC. It encodes CASSHNPDRGWGIGDGYTF. Full variable domain (rest looked up from reference TRBV9 and TRBJ1-2): DSGVTQTPKHLITATGQRVTLRCSPRSGDLSVYWYQQSLDQGLQFLIQYYNGEERAKGNILERFSAQQFPDLHSELNLSSLELGDSALYFCASSHNPDRGWGIGDGYTFGSGTRLTVV.

This clone was seen a single time. The chain uses TRBV18 and TRBJ2-7; no firm D call. Germline V lookup: CDR1 KGHSH, CDR2 LQKENI. The CDR3 covers 12 residues. V was trimmed by 2 bases and J by 6 bases, leaving 8 bases between them. In DNA form, the CDR3 reads TGTGCCAGCTCACCAGCGGCGGCCGAGCAGTACTTC. Its translation: CASSPAAAEQYF.

In nucleotides, the CDR3 is TGTGCCAGCAGTCTCGGGGGAGACAGCTCCTACGAGCAGTACTTC. Residues: CASSLGGDSSYEQYF. The V call is TRBV6-5, the J call TRBJ2-7; tentative D call: TRBD2 (6 bases). CDR1 and CDR2 (germline): MNHEY, SVGAGI. CDR3 size: 15 residues. The V end lost 5 bases, the J end lost 0 bases, and 14 bases lay between the germline ends.

This sequence joins TRBV5-4 and TRBJ2-7; a possible D gene is TRBD1 (6 bases). This CDR3 is 15 amino acids long. The V gene lost 4 bases and the J gene lost 4 bases, with 18 bases spanning the gap. Germline V gene lookup returns CDR1 SGHNT and CDR2 YYREEE (reference sequence). CDR3 protein: CASSKTGTRSYEQYF. CDR3 DNA: TGTGCCAGCAGCAAGACCGGGACACGATCTTACGAGCAGTACTTC.

The chain couples TRBV12-3 or TRBV12-4 to TRBJ1-2; 9 bases fit TRBD1. This CDR3 contains 13 residues. Unmatched junction bases numbered 5, after V lost 6 bases and J lost 6 bases. The CDR3 reads CASSPGQGDGYTF. The CDR3 nucleotides read TGTGCCAGCAGCCCGGGACAGGGTGATGGCTACACCTTC.

The V and J genes are TRBV14 and TRBJ1-2; 7 nucleotides line up with TRBD1. The germline V gene encodes CDR1 SGHDN and CDR2 FVKESK. V dropped 7 bases and J dropped 3; count of bases not matched to a gene: 11. CDR3 length: 15 amino acids. CDR3 region: CASTPQTGIDYGYTF. DNA for the CDR3: TGTGCCAGCACCCCCCAGACAGGGATTGACTATGGCTACACCTTC.

This sequence joins TRBV2 and TRBJ1-1; the D gene is possibly TRBD1 (5 bases). The CDR3 covers 15 residues. V shed 3 bases and J shed 1 base, with 12 bases lying between them. The germline gives CDR1 SNHLY, CDR2 FYNNEI. This CDR3 is CASSDRGMGNTEAFF. DNA for the CDR3: TGTGCCAGCAGTGATCGGGGGATGGGGAACACTGAAGCTTTCTTT.

V gene TRBV5-4 combines with J gene TRBJ2-5, with 12 nucleotides matching TRBD2. J lost 6 bases, V lost 5 bases, and 11 bases had no gene match. The CDR3 is made up of 16 amino acids. Germline values: CDR1 SGHNT, CDR2 YYREEE (reference sequence). The CDR3 DNA reads TGTGCCAGCAGTCCAGCCACTAGCGGGGGGTCGAAGACCCAGTACTTC. The encoded protein is CASSPATSGGSKTQYF.

This clone was detected a few times. The chain is built from TRBV7-3 and TRBJ1-1; D unclear. In germline, CDR1 is SGHTA, CDR2 FQGTGA. V lost 1 base and J lost 2, with 11 bases in between. CDR3 length: 15 amino acids. For the CDR3, the DNA is TGTGCCAGCAGCTTAAATGCAGTGCCTAACACTGAAGCTTTCTTT. The encoded protein is CASSLNAVPNTEAFF.